The entry below gives a single T cell receptor (beta chain) sequence along with its context. This record belongs to a study of blood T cells in healthy people across ages. Total RNA, at least 5 micrograms per sample, was extracted from PBMCs. Using a J-beta primer mix together with a sample-barcoded 5' primer, a second PCR was run for about 7 to 12 cycles. From the 5' RACE reads, TCRdb called clonotypes with MiXCR, one entry per CDR3 protein. The sample holds around 1.1 million distinct CDR3 sequences, 30% to 40% seen once. The specimen was blood. The sequence was collected from a man between 18 and 35 years old in good health.

For the CDR3, the DNA is TGTGCCAGCAGTTATCCCAGGACGGGGCTTCTTGGCTACACCTTC. Its translation: CASSYPRTGLLGYTF. The rearrangement uses TRBV6-2 or TRBV6-3 and TRBJ1-2; possibly TRBD1 for D (5 bases). Germline V lookup: CDR1 MNHEY, CDR2 SVGEGT. The CDR3 covers 15 residues. Trimming took off 3 bases at V and 7 bases at J, with 18 bases between the two ends.